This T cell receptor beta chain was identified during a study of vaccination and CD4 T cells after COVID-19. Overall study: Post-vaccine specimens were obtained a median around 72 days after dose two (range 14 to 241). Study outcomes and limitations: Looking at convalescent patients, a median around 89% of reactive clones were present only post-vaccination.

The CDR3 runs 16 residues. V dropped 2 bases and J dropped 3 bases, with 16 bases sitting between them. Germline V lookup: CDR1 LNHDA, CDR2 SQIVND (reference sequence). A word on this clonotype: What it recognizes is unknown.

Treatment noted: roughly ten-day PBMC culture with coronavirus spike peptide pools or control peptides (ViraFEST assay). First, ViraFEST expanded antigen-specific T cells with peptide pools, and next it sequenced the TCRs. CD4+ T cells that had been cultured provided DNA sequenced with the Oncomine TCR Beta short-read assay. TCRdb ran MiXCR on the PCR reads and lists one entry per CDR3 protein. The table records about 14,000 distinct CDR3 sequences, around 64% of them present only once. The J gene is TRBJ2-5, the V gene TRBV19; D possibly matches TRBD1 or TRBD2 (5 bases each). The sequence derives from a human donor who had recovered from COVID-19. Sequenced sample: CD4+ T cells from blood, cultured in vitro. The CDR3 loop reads CASSISSGTQEETQYF. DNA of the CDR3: TGTGCCAGTAGTATATCCTCCGGGACGCAAGAAGAGACCCAGTACTTC.